This is a list of T cell receptor beta chains from one sample in a study of cytomegalovirus exposure and HLA in healthy donors. Using immunoSEQ multiplex PCR, the repertoire was profiled, and TCRdb retains in-frame clones only, with some absent. The sample carries some 65,000 clones, approximately 94% recorded once. The sequencing input was PBMCs. The receptors stem from a young man in good health and CMV-seropositive. The CDR3 runs from the conserved cysteine through the conserved F or W.

V gene	CDR3 protein
TRBV19	CASSMNRGVQETQYF
TRBV6-1	CASSSQGAAETEAFF
TRBV4-1	CASSLGSGKPNEQYF
TRBV11-2	CASSPIRGAGELFF
TRBV6-1	CASTRDFGQPQHF
TRBV2	CASSTTVNTGELFF
TRBV4-3	CASSQDGQGAYEQYF
TRBV2	CASSLLAGSTDTQYF
TRBV19	CASRVLAGLGGYGELFF
TRBV7-9	CASSSDRLGTVESNQPQHF
TRBV6-6	CASSYPNRDAYNEQFF
TRBV4-2	CASSQDTQGGGANVLTF
TRBV6-5	CASSLGGSYNEQFF
TRBV27	CASSLSSGTGLDTQYF
TRBV7-3	CASSFRAGRRFGSTEAFF
TRBV5-6	CASSLQAGLTDTQYF
TRBV2	CASSEGGLTYEQYF
TRBV7-8	CASSLTSGSAGEQYF
TRBV11-2	CASSSDRGDRGTDTQYF
TRBV11-3	CASSSTGGNTEAFF
TRBV30	CAWSVVTYTGELFF
TRBV7-9	CASSLGHAREQYF
TRBV4-1	CASRHRGSEDTQYF
TRBV12-5	CASGDPGVGNQPQHF
TRBV9	CASSPRGVAYNEQFF
TRBV15	CATNVRGGNSPLHF
TRBV21-1	CASSARRGQETQYF
TRBV6-6	CASSYTESSYEQYF
TRBV7-2	CASSPAGGFSGNTIYF
TRBV19	CASSIFSTGAQAFF
TRBV19	CASVGGLNQPQHF
TRBV9	CASSVAPDSNTEAFF
TRBV11-2	CASSLQGADTGELFF
TRBV6-5	CASSYSSGADREAFF
TRBV27	CASSLTGGRYEQYF
TRBV6-5	CASKAGADEQYF
TRBV7-8	CASSPAPMRGGEQYF
TRBV6-4	CASSEGQGARLAF
TRBV27	CASSFRNQPQHF
TRBV18	CASSPGAGPYSPLHF
TRBV6-6	CASSYQGGFNGYTF
TRBV6-1	CASRAASGGGETQYF
TRBV7-9	CASSLTFRETQYF
TRBV4-3	CASSLGGASNYGYTF
TRBV4-3	CASSQSRQEDTQYF